This T cell receptor (beta chain) was identified in a study of T cell clonotyping in hematopoietic cell transplantation. Study in general: Recipient samples before transplant were obtained post-cytoreduction. General study findings and limits: Recipient TCR diversity dropped after transplant; expanded clonotypes rose from day 30 to 180.

Regarding time point: recipient sample about 28 days before transplant, after cytoreduction. Deletions cut 4 bases from V and 10 bases from J, with 20 bases between. The CDR3 is 14 residues long. Germline V gene sequence: CDR1 SGHRS, CDR2 YFSETQ. Assay: immunoSEQ multiplex PCR; the TCRdb copy retains only in-frame clones and omits some. The sample holds approximately 30,000 clones; roughly 84% are singletons and the top ten take about 1.8%. A word on this clone: Its matching antigen is unknown.

This chain joins TRBV5-1 and TRBJ1-1, with D possibly being TRBD1 (5 bases). The sequence derives from a man aged 35-49 years with acute myeloid leukemia. Some clones in this sample may be carry-over from other donors' samples. The source was peripheral blood mononuclear cells, collected before stem cell transplant. CDR3 sequence reads: CASSRAEQAGLAFF. The CDR3 DNA is TGCGCCAGCAGCCGGGCGGAACAGGCCGGCTTAGCTTTCTTT.